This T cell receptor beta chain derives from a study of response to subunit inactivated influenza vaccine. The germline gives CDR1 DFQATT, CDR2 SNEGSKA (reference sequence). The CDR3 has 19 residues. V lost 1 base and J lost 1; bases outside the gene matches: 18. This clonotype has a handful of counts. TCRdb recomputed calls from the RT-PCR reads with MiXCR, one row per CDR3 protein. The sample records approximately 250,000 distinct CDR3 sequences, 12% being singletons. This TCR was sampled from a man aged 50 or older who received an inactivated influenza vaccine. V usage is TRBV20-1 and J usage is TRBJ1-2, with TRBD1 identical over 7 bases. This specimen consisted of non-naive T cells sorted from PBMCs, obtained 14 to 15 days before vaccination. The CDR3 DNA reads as TGCAGTGCTAGAGTGACCGTCCGGGACAGAGTACCCAGTAACTATGGCTACACCTTC. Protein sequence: CSARVTVRDRVPSNYGYTF.